This TCR beta chain was profiled in a study of blood T cell repertoires in COVID-19. Study-wide context: Whether acute or convalescent, the COVID-19 samples came from the United States, Italy and Spain. In each case, the material was cDNA or gDNA derived from T cells, B-cell-depleted T cells, or PBMCs.

Under the authors' procedure: Cell counts per sample came from amplifying reference gene primers. Assay used: immunoSEQ multiplex PCR; TCRdb lists only in-frame clones, some missing. V and J calls plus clone size are reproduced from that table; the DNA served to infer D and trimming. Here the sample spans 40,000 to 45,000 clones, over 85% being singletons. V was shortened by 2 bases and J by 5 bases, with 9 bases between the two germline ends. Looked up from germline, CDR1 is SGHRS and CDR2 is YFSETQ. This CDR3 has 13 residues. Recruited during active infection, patients (from Seattle) were subsequently followed longitudinally.

This receptor was obtained from a middle-aged man with COVID-19, enrolled during active disease. The V gene is TRBV5-1, the J gene TRBJ2-3; D uncertain. The sequenced material came from peripheral blood. The CDR3 region has the DNA TGCGCCAGCAGCTTAGAGGTAGGAGATACGCAGTATTTT. The encoded protein is CASSLEVGDTQYF.